This TCR delta chain was identified during a study of Vδ1+ human thymocytes. Germline V CDR1 and CDR2: NSMFDY, ISSIKDK. The CDR3 contains 13 residues. Turning to this clone: What it recognizes is unknown.

The study, taken as a whole, reports: Thymic TRG and TRD repertoires appeared highly polyclonal. Approximately 20% of thymic delta-chain sequences were Vdelta2, with few Vdelta3, unlike blood Vdelta1+ controls.

After alphabeta T cell depletion, CD3+ Vdelta1+ Vdelta2- thymocytes were sorted. Purity of the sorted Vdelta1+ thymocytes ranged from 98% to 99.6%. RNA was extracted from the cells and then reverse transcribed. Pooled V-gene forward primers with one constant-region reverse primer generated the CDR3 amplicons by multiplex PCR. TCRdb re-called clones from the multiplex PCR reads via CATT. Counted here are just under 55,000 delta-chain clones, less than 20% occurring once; the ten biggest clones make up 0.5%. The chain uses TRAV29/DV5 and TRDJ1; D gene ambiguous. The sequenced sample consisted of Vdelta1+ gamma-delta thymocytes from the thymus. Subset: FACS-sorted CD3+ TCRalphabeta- TCRVdelta1+ TCRVdelta2- thymocytes. The receptor comes from a boy under three years old who had congenital heart surgery. DNA of the CDR3: TGTGCGGTTCCGGTTCCCGAGGGCGATAAACTCATCTTT. Encoded protein: CAVPVPEGDKLIF. The variable domain in full, completed from reference TRAV29/DV5 and TRDJ1, reads DQQVKQNSPSLSVQEGRISILNCDYTNSMFDYFLWYKKYPAEGPTFLISISSIKDKNEDGRFTVFLNKSAKHLSLHIVPSQPGDSAVYFCAVPVPEGDKLIFGKGTRVTVEP.